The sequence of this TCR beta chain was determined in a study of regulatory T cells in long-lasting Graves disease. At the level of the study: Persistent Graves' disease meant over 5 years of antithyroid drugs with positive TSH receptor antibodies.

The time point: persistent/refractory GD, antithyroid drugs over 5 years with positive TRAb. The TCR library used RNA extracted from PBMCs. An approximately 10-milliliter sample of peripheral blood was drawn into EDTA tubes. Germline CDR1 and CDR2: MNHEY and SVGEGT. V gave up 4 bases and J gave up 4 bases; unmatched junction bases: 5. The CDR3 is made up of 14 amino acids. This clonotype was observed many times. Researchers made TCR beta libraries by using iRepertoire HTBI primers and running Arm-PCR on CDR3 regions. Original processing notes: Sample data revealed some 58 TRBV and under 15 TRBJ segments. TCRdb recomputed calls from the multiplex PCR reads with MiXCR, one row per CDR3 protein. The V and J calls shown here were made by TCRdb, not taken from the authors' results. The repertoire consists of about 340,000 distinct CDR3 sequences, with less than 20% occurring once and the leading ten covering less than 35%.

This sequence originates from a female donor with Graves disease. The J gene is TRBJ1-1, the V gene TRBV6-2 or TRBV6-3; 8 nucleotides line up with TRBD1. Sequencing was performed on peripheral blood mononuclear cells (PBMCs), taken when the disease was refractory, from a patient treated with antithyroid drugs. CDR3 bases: TGTGCCAGCAGTTTCACAGGGGGAAGCACTGAAGCTTTCTTT. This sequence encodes CASSFTGGSTEAFF.